This T cell receptor (beta chain) was captured by sequencing in a study of ipilimumab plus nivolumab after autologous stem cell transplantation (dated by TCRdb to the early 2020s). Notes on the research overall: The median number of doses that trial patients received was a few for ipilimumab and 8 or 9 for nivolumab. High-risk transplant-naive patients and patients relapsing within 3 years of a first autologous transplant were included in the myeloma cohort. Patients undergoing autologous transplant for high-risk diffuse large B cell lymphoma, mature T cell lymphoma, or multiple myeloma were enrolled in the trial. Around 40 patients made up the trial's intent-to-treat population. Overall study outcomes, separate from this receptor: The authors concluded that, as post-transplant consolidation, combined checkpoint inhibition appeared tolerable. According to the authors, a biologic rationale for studying the approach further came from T cell receptor repertoire, regulatory T cell phenotype and gut microbiota profiles.

Checkpoint therapy began 14 to 28 days after autologous transplant, with ipilimumab given at 1 mg/kg intravenously on day 1 of selected weeks. The nivolumab dose was 3 mg/kg intravenously, delivered on day 1 of weeks 1, 4, 7, 10, and every two weeks through week 26. This was a Phase Ib clinical trial that tested ipilimumab plus nivolumab, given as combined checkpoint inhibition, for consolidation following autologous stem cell transplantation. The library was obtained by the immunoSEQ multiplex PCR assay. As stored in TCRdb, this immuneACCESS dataset retains in-frame rearrangements with V and J assigned. A fraction of the clones does not appear; measured against another copy, unresolved V genes explain less than half of the discrepancy, and the remainder lacks a known reason. For this sample the table gives some 41,000 clones, of which 80% to 95% were detected only once. The top ten hold roughly 0.9% of the sample.

Points on this clone: Its recognized antigen is unknown. No much larger clone exists at a distance of one base, and base qualities are not known.

The source was PBMCs, collected in a trial of ipilimumab plus nivolumab as post-transplant consolidation. This receptor was taken from a male donor with multiple myeloma.

The DNA reads as follows: TGTGCCAGCAGCTTAGCCCAGCGGAATGAGCAGTTCTTC. It codes for CASSLAQRNEQFF. In this chain, TRBV7-2 is recombined with TRBJ2-1; tentative D gene TRBD2, with 5 bases matching. The CDR3 covers 13 residues, taking in both the cysteine and the phenylalanine. The read is trimmed to its CDR3 DNA, 39 bases read in frame from base 1. Taken from the germline V gene, the CDR1 and CDR2 loops are SGHTA and FQGNSA. V is clipped by 0 bases and J by 7 bases, and the sequence between their germline boundaries is 7 bases long.